This is a list of T cell receptor beta chains from one sample in a study of human T cells and chemical hapten exposure. TCRdb itself ran the RACE reads through MiXCR, one entry per CDR3 protein. Counted here are some 180,000 distinct CDR3 sequences, around 23% occurring once; the ten biggest clones make up 2% to 3%. The sequences come from whole blood, collected in connection with sensitization to the hapten diphenylcyclopropenone (DPC). All receptors come from a woman aged 40 to 49 with alopecia areata. Some clones in this sample may be carry-over from other donors' samples. The CDR3 runs from the conserved cysteine through the conserved F or W. Each record gives: V gene, J gene, clone size, D gene, CDR3 DNA, CDR3 protein. A D gene is named only where the DNA matches it firmly. Only part of the rows carry a size: once, few, many, or a class if the clone is expanded.

v_gene: TRBV7-2
j_gene: TRBJ1-2
abundance: many
d_gene: NA
CDR3nt: TGTGCCAGCAGCCCAGCCGTGGGGACCAACTATGGCTACACCTTC
CDR3aa: CASSPAVGTNYGYTF

v_gene: TRBV20-1
j_gene: TRBJ2-4
abundance: NA
d_gene: NA
CDR3nt: TGCAGTGCTGGAGTAAAGAGGGCTGCCAAAAACATTCAGTACTTC
CDR3aa: CSAGVKRAAKNIQYF

v_gene: TRBV5-1
j_gene: TRBJ2-7
abundance: NA
d_gene: TRBD2
CDR3nt: TGCGCCAGCAGCTTGGTTACTAGCGGGAGCGGCGAGCAGTACTTC
CDR3aa: CASSLVTSGSGEQYF

v_gene: TRBV6-5
j_gene: TRBJ2-3
abundance: few
d_gene: TRBD2
CDR3nt: TGTGCCAGCATTCCCGGGGGGGGGGGCACAGATACGCAGTATTTT
CDR3aa: CASIPGGGGTDTQYF

v_gene: TRBV20-1
j_gene: TRBJ2-1
abundance: few
d_gene: NA
CDR3nt: TGCAGTGCTAGAGATAGTATGGGGGCCGGGGGGGAGCAGTTCTTC
CDR3aa: CSARDSMGAGGEQFF

v_gene: TRBV5-1
j_gene: TRBJ1-6
abundance: few
d_gene: NA
CDR3nt: TGCGCCAGCAGCTCGGACAGAAGTGATTCACCCCTCCACTTT
CDR3aa: CASSSDRSDSPLHF

v_gene: TRBV6-1
j_gene: TRBJ2-1
abundance: NA
d_gene: NA
CDR3nt: TGTGCCAGCAGTTATGCCGGGACTGATAACAATGAGCAGTTCTTC
CDR3aa: CASSYAGTDNNEQFF

v_gene: TRBV7-2
j_gene: TRBJ1-6
abundance: NA
d_gene: TRBD1
CDR3nt: TGTGCCAGCAGCCCTAAACTCCGACAGGGGGCCTCGGATTCACCCCTCCACTTT
CDR3aa: CASSPKLRQGASDSPLHF

v_gene: TRBV5-4
j_gene: TRBJ2-5
abundance: few
d_gene: NA
CDR3nt: TGTGCCAGCAGCTTGGCCCTGGGCAGGTTGGGCAAGACCCAGTACTTC
CDR3aa: CASSLALGRLGKTQYF

v_gene: TRBV5-1
j_gene: TRBJ1-6
abundance: many
d_gene: NA
CDR3nt: TGCGCCAGCAGCTTGGAGAGGAGGTCACCCCTCCACTTT
CDR3aa: CASSLERRSPLHF

v_gene: TRBV20-1
j_gene: TRBJ2-2
abundance: NA
d_gene: NA
CDR3nt: TGCAGTGCTAGAGGCACCGGGGAGCTGTTTTTT
CDR3aa: CSARGTGELFF

v_gene: TRBV20-1
j_gene: TRBJ2-7
abundance: few
d_gene: TRBD2
CDR3nt: TGCAGTGCACCGGGACTAGCTAGGTCCTCCTACGAGCAGTACTTC
CDR3aa: CSAPGLARSSYEQYF

v_gene: TRBV28
j_gene: TRBJ2-1
abundance: NA
d_gene: TRBD2
CDR3nt: TGTGCCAGCAGTTTAGCCGGGCGGGAGGGCCAAAGAGAGCAGTTCTTC
CDR3aa: CASSLAGREGQREQFF

v_gene: TRBV4-1
j_gene: TRBJ2-3
abundance: NA
d_gene: NA
CDR3nt: TGCGCCAGCAGCCAAGATAGAGCAGGGAGGAATACGCAGTATTTT
CDR3aa: CASSQDRAGRNTQYF

v_gene: TRBV12-3/TRBV12-4
j_gene: TRBJ1-6
abundance: few
d_gene: TRBD1
CDR3nt: TGTGCCAGCAGTCCACAGGGGGAAAGTGGGTCACCCCTCCACTTT
CDR3aa: CASSPQGESGSPLHF

v_gene: TRBV29-1
j_gene: TRBJ2-1
abundance: NA
d_gene: NA
CDR3nt: TGCAGCGTTGTGGACGGATACAATGAGCAGTTCTTC
CDR3aa: CSVVDGYNEQFF

v_gene: TRBV6-5
j_gene: TRBJ1-1
abundance: NA
d_gene: NA
CDR3nt: TGTGCCAGCAGTTACAGCCCAGAATGGACCACTGAAGCTTTCTTT
CDR3aa: CASSYSPEWTTEAFF

v_gene: TRBV20-1
j_gene: TRBJ2-5
abundance: few
d_gene: TRBD1
CDR3nt: TGCAGTGCTAGAGTGGGACAGGGGGCGCGAGAGACCCAGTACTTC
CDR3aa: CSARVGQGARETQYF

v_gene: TRBV28
j_gene: TRBJ2-2
abundance: NA
d_gene: TRBD1
CDR3nt: TGTGCCAGCAGCACAGGGGGCAAGAGCACCGGGGAGCTGTTTTTT
CDR3aa: CASSTGGKSTGELFF

v_gene: TRBV28
j_gene: TRBJ2-7
abundance: few
d_gene: NA
CDR3nt: TGTGCCAGCAGCTGGGGAACAGAGCAGTACTTC
CDR3aa: CASSWGTEQYF

v_gene: TRBV2
j_gene: TRBJ2-2
abundance: NA
d_gene: TRBD1
CDR3nt: TGTGCCAGCAGTCCCCGACAGGGGGCTTGGCCCGGGGAGCTGTTTTTT
CDR3aa: CASSPRQGAWPGELFF

v_gene: TRBV18
j_gene: TRBJ2-1
abundance: few
d_gene: NA
CDR3nt: TGTGCCAGCTCACCACAAAACTCTGGGGGCAGTGAGCAGTTCTTC
CDR3aa: CASSPQNSGGSEQFF

v_gene: TRBV6-2/TRBV6-3
j_gene: TRBJ1-1
abundance: few
d_gene: TRBD1
CDR3nt: TGTGCCAGCGGACAGGGAACCACTGAAGCTTTCTTT
CDR3aa: CASGQGTTEAFF

v_gene: TRBV29-1
j_gene: TRBJ2-3
abundance: many
d_gene: NA
CDR3nt: TGCAGCGTTGCCACGAACGGGCCGTTAATAGATACGCAGTATTTT
CDR3aa: CSVATNGPLIDTQYF

v_gene: TRBV20-1
j_gene: TRBJ1-1
abundance: few
d_gene: TRBD1
CDR3nt: TGCAGTGCACGGACAGGGGGTTACACTGAAGCTTTCTTT
CDR3aa: CSARTGGYTEAFF

v_gene: TRBV6-2/TRBV6-3
j_gene: TRBJ2-1
abundance: NA
d_gene: NA
CDR3nt: TGTGCCAGCAGTTACGCGGCTAGCCACCATGAGCAGTTCTTC
CDR3aa: CASSYAASHHEQFF